This T cell receptor beta chain was found in a study of cytomegalovirus exposure and HLA in healthy donors. In the study overall: From HLA-typed donors, an early data release held tens of millions of unique TCRs.

Primers for the PCR totalled 60 Vbeta and 13 Jbeta. Clones were read by immunoSEQ multiplex PCR, and TCRdb kept only the in-frame ones, dropping some. The table lists some 100,000 clones, under 80% of them singletons. This clone was detected only once. Other DNA sequences of this sample code for an identical CDR3. The CDR3 length is 14 residues. Germline CDR1 and CDR2: SGHNT and YYREEE (reference sequence). V gave up 0 bases and J gave up 7 bases, with 8 bases separating them. The chain carries TRBV5-4 and TRBJ1-6; tentative D call: TRBD1 (6 bases). This clonotype originated in a man aged 40-55 years in good health and CMV-seronegative. Sequencing was done on a sample of PBMCs. CDR3 loop: CASSLDRVNSPLHF. The CDR3 DNA follows: TGTGCCAGCAGCTTGGACAGGGTCAATTCACCCCTCCACTTT.